This T cell receptor (beta chain) derives from a study of shared clonotypes between healthy human individuals. Germline V lookup: CDR1 SGHTA, CDR2 FQGTGA. CDR3 length equals 14 residues. V was clipped by 2 bases and J by 3 bases, with 10 bases between them. Assay: immunoSEQ multiplex PCR; the TCRdb copy retains only in-frame clones and omits some. The data contain fewer than 3 million clones, 85% to 95% of them seen just once; the ten biggest clones take up around 0.35%. This clone has a handful of counts. Sample: naive CD4+ T cells from PBMCs. Subset: CD45RA+ positively selected. The receptor was isolated from a man between 18 and 29 years old in good health. Some clones in this sample may be carry-over from other donors' samples. This chain uses TRBV7-3 with TRBJ1-2; no reliable D call. The CDR3: CASSLAGADYGYTF. The CDR3 nucleotides are TGTGCCAGCAGCTTAGCGGGTGCGGACTATGGCTACACCTTC.